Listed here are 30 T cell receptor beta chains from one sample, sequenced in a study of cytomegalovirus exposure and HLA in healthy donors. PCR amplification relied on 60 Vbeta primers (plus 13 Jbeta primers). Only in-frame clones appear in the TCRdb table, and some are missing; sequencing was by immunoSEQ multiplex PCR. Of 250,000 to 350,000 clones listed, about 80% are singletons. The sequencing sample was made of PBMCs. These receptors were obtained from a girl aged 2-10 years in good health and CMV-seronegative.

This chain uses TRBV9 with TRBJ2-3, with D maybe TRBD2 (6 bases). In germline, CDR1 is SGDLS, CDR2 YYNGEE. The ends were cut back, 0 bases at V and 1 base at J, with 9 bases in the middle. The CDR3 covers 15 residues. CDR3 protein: CASSVEGTRTDTQYF. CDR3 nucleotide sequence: TGTGCCAGCAGCGTAGAGGGGACTCGCACAGATACGCAGTATTTT.

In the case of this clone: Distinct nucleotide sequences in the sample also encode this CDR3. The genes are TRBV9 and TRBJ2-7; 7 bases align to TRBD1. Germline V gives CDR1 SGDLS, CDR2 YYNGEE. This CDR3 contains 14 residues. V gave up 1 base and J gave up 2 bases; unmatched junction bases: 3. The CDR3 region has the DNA TGTGCCAGCAGCGTAAGTGGGACAGCCTACGAGCAGTACTTC. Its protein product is CASSVSGTAYEQYF.

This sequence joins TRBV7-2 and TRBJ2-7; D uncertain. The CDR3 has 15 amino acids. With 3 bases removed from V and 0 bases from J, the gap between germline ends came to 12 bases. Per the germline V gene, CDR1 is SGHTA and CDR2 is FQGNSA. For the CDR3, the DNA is TGTGCCAGCAGCTTTTTACTCCACCCCTCCTACGAGCAGTACTTC. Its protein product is CASSFLLHPSYEQYF.

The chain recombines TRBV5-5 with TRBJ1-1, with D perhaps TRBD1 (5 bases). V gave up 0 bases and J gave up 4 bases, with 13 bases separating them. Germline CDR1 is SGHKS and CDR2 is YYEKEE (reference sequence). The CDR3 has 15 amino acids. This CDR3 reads CASSLVQGSATEAFF. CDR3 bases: TGTGCCAGCAGCTTGGTCCAGGGCTCGGCCACTGAAGCTTTCTTT.

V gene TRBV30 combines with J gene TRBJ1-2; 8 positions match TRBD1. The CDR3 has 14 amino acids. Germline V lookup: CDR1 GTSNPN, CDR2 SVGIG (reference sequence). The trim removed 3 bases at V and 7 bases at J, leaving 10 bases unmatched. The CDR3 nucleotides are TGTGCCTGGAGGGGGGACAGGAGGCTGTCTGGCTACACCTTC. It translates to CAWRGDRRLSGYTF.

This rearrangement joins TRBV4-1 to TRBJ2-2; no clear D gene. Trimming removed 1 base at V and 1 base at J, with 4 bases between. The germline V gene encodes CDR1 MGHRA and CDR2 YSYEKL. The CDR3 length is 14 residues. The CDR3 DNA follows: TGCGCCAGCAGCCAAGTCGGGAACACCGGGGAGCTGTTTTTT. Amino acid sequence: CASSQVGNTGELFF.

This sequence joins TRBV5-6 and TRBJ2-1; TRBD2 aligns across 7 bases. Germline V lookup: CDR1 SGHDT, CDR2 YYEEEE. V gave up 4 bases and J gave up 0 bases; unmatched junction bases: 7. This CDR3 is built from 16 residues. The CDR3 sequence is CASSPEAGSSYNEQFF. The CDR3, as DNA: TGTGCCAGCAGCCCCGAAGCGGGGAGCTCCTACAATGAGCAGTTCTTC.

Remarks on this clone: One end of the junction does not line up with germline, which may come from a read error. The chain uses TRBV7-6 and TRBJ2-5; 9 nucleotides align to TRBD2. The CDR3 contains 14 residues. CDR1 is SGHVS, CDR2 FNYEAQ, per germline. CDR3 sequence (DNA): TGTGCCAGCAGCTTAGCCTCGTTCGGGACTAGCCCGCACTTC. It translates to CASSLASFGTSPHF.

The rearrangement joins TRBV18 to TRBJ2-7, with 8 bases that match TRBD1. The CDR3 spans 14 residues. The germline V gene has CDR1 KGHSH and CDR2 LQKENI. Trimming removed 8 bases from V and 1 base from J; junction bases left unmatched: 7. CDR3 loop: CASAGQGISYEQYF. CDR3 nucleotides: TGTGCCAGCGCCGGACAGGGTATTTCCTACGAGCAGTACTTC.

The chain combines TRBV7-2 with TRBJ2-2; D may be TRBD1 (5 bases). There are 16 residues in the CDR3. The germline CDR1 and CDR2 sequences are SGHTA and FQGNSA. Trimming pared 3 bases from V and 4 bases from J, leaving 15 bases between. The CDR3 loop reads CASSFIFGQGTGELFF. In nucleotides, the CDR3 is TGTGCCAGCAGCTTTATCTTTGGGCAGGGCACCGGGGAGCTGTTTTTT.

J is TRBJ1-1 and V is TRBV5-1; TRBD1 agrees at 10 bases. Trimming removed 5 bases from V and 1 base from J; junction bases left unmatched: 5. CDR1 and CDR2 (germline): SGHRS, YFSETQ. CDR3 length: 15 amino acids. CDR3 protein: CASRSGQGKNTEAFF. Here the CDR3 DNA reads TGCGCCAGCAGATCGGGACAGGGGAAGAACACTGAAGCTTTCTTT.

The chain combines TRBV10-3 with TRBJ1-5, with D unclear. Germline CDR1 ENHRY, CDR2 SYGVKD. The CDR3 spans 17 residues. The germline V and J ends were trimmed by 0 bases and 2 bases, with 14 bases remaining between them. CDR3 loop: CAISESTRAEGNQPQHF. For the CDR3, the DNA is TGTGCCATCAGTGAGTCGACGAGGGCTGAGGGCAATCAGCCCCAGCATTTT.

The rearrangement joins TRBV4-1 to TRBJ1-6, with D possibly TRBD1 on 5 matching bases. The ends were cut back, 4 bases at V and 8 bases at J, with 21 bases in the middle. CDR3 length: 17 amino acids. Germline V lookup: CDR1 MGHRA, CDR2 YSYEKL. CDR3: CASSLFGHTPLDSPLHF. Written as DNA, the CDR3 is TGCGCCAGCAGCCTTTTCGGACACACACCCTTGGATTCACCCCTCCACTTT.

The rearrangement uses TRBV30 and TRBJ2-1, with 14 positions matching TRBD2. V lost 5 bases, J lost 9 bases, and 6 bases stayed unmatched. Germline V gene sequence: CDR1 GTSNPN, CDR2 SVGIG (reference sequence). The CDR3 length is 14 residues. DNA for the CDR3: TGTGCCTGGCGACTAGCGGGAGGGAGGGGTGAGCAGTTCTTC. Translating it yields CAWRLAGGRGEQFF.

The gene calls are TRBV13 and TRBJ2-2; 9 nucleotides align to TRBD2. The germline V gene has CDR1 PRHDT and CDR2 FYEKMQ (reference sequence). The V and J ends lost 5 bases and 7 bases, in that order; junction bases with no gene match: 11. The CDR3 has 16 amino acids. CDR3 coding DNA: TGTGCCAGCAGCCCATTGGCGGGAGGGCCCGACGGGGAGCTGTTTTTT. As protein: CASSPLAGGPDGELFF.

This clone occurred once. In DNA form, the CDR3 reads TGTGCCAGCAGTTTTGAGAGGATCGGGATTTATCAGCCCCAGCATTTT. Protein sequence: CASSFERIGIYQPQHF. The chain has TRBV28 and TRBJ1-5; D not resolved. Germline V gives CDR1 MDHEN, CDR2 SYDVKM. V gave up 3 bases and J gave up 5 bases, with 17 bases separating them. The CDR3 is 16 amino acids.

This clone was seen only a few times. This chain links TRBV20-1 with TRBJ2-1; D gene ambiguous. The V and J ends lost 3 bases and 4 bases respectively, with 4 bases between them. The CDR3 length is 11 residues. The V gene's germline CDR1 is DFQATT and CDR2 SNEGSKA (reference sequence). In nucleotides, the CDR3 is TGCAGTGCTAGCGGTTACAATGAGCAGTTCTTC. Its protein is CSASGYNEQFF.

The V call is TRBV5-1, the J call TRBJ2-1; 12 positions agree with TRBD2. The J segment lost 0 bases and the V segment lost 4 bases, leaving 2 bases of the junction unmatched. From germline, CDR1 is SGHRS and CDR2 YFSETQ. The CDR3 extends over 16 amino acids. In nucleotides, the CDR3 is TGCGCCAGCAGCGAACTAGCGGGGGGCTCCTACAATGAGCAGTTCTTC. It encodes CASSELAGGSYNEQFF. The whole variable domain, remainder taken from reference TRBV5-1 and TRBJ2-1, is KAGVTQTPRYLIKTRGQQVTLSCSPISGHRSVSWYQQTPGQGLQFLFEYFSETQRNKGNFPGRFSGRQFSNSRSEMNVSTLELGDSALYLCASSELAGGSYNEQFFGPGTRLTVL.

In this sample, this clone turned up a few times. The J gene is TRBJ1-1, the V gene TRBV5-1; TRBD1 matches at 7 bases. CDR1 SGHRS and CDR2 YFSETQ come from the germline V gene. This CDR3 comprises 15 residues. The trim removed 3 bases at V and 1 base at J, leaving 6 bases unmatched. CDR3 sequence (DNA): TGCGCCAGCAGCTCCCAGGGGGATAAGAACACTGAAGCTTTCTTT. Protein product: CASSSQGDKNTEAFF. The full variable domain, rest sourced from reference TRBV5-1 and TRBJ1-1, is KAGVTQTPRYLIKTRGQQVTLSCSPISGHRSVSWYQQTPGQGLQFLFEYFSETQRNKGNFPGRFSGRQFSNSRSEMNVSTLELGDSALYLCASSSQGDKNTEAFFGQGTRLTVV.

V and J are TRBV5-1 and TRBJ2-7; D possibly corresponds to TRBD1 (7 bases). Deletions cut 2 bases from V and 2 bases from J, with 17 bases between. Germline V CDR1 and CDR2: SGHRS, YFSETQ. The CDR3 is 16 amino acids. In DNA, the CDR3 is TGCGCCAGCAGCTTAATGGCGGGGACAGTTCCCTACGAGCAGTACTTC. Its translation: CASSLMAGTVPYEQYF.

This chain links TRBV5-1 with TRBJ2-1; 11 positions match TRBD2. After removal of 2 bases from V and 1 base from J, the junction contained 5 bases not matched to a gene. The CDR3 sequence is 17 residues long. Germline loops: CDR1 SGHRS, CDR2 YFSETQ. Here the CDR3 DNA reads TGCGCCAGCAGCTTCGATCTAGCGGGGGGTTCCTACAATGAGCAGTTCTTC. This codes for CASSFDLAGGSYNEQFF.

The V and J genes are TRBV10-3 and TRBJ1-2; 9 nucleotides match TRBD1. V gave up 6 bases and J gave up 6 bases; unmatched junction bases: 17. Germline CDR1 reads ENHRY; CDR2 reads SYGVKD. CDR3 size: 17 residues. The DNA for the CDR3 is TGTGCCATCAGACTTTCCGGGACAGGGCCTAACAGGAATGGCTACACCTTC. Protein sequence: CAIRLSGTGPNRNGYTF.

The CDR3 is CASRPTRAYGYTF. In DNA form, the CDR3 reads TGTGCCAGCAGACCTACTCGCGCGTATGGCTACACCTTC. The chain recombines TRBV6-5 with TRBJ1-2; D unresolved. The ends were cut back, 6 bases at V and 5 bases at J, with 13 bases in the middle. This CDR3 region has 13 residues. Germline V lookup: CDR1 MNHEY, CDR2 SVGAGI.

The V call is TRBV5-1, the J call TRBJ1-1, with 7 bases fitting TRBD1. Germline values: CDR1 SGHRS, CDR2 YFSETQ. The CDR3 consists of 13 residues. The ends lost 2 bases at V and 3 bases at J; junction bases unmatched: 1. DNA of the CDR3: TGCGCCAGCAGCTTCGACAGGGACACTGAAGCTTTCTTT. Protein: CASSFDRDTEAFF.

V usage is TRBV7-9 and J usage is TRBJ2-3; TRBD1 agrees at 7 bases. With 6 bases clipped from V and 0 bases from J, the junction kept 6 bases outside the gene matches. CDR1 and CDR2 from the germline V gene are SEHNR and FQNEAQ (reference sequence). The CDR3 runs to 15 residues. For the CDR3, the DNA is TGTGCCAGCAGGCCGTACAGGGGAAGCACAGATACGCAGTATTTT. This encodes CASRPYRGSTDTQYF. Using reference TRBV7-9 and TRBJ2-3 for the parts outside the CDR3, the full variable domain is DTGVSQNPRHKITKRGQNVTFRCDPISEHNRLYWYRQTLGQGPEFLTYFQNEAQLEKSRLLSDRFSAERPKGSFSTLEIQRTEQGDSAMYLCASRPYRGSTDTQYFGPGTRLTVL.

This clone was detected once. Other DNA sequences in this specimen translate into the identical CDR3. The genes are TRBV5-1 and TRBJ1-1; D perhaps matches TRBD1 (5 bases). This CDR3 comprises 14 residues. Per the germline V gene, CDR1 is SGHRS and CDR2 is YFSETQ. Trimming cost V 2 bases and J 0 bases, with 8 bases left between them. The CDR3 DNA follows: TGCGCCAGCAGCTTAGCCAGGGTGAACACTGAAGCTTTCTTT. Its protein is CASSLARVNTEAFF.

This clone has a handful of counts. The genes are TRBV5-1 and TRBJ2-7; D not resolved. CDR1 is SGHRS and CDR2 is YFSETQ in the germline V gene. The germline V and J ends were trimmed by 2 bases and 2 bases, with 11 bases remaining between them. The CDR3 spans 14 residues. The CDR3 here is CASSFSVPPYEQYF. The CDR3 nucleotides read TGCGCCAGCAGCTTCTCGGTACCCCCCTACGAGCAGTACTTC.

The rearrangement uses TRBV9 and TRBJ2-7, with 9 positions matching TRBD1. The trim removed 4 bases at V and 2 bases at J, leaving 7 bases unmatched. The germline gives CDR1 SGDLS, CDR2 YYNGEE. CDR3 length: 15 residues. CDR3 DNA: TGTGCCAGCAGCAGAGGGACAGGGCGAGCCTACGAGCAGTACTTC. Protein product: CASSRGTGRAYEQYF.

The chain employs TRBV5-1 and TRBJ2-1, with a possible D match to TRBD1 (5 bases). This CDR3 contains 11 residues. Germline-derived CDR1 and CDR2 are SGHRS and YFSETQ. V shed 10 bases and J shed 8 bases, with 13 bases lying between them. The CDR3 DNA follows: TGCGCCGGGAAGGGGTTTGATGAGCAGTTCTTC. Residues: CAGKGFDEQFF.

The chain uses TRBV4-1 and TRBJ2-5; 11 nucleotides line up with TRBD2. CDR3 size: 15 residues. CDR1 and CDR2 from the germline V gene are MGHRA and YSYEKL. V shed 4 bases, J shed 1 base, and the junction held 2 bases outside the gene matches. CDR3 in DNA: TGCGCCAGCAGCCTAGCGGGAGGGCCCCAAGAGACCCAGTACTTC. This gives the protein CASSLAGGPQETQYF.